Here is one T cell receptor beta chain with its context. This entry comes from a study of blood T cell repertoires in COVID-19. Overall study context: Sources were T cells, B-cell-depleted T cells, or PBMCs; the material itself was cDNA or gDNA.

Authors' data handling: Estimates of nucleated cell counts were drawn from the amplification of reference gene primers. Measured with immunoSEQ multiplex PCR; TCRdb has only the in-frame clones, and not every one. The DNA was the basis for D and trimming; V, J and clone size are from that table. The data contain about 200,000 clones, 65% to 85% of them singletons. Recruitment covered about 25 US areas and drew participants whose ages spanned about 18 to 89 years. In Cohort 3, a recovered donor had either two negative PCRs, clearance, or symptom resolution. V lost 4 bases, J lost 9 bases, and 10 bases stayed unmatched. This CDR3 has 16 residues. Germline V gene data show CDR1 as SEHNR and CDR2 as FQNEAQ (reference sequence).

The sample comprised PBMCs or T cells enriched from blood (not recorded which). The chain links TRBV7-9 to TRBJ1-6; 9 bases are shared with TRBD1. The TCR originated in a man aged 35 to 55 who had recovered from COVID-19. The CDR3 DNA is TGTGCCAGCAGCTCCCACACCGGGACAGGGCCTTCACCCCTCCACTTT. It specifies CASSSHTGTGPSPLHF.